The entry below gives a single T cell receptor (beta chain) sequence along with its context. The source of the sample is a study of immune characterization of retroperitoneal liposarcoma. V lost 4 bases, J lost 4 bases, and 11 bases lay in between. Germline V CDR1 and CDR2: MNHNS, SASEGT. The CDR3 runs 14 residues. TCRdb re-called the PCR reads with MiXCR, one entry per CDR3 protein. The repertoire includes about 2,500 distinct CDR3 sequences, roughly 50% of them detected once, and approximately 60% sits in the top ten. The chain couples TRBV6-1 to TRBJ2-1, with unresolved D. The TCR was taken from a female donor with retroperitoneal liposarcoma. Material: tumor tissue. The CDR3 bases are TGTGCCAGCAGTGGACGGCAGGTATACAATGAGCAGTTCTTC. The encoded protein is CASSGRQVYNEQFF.